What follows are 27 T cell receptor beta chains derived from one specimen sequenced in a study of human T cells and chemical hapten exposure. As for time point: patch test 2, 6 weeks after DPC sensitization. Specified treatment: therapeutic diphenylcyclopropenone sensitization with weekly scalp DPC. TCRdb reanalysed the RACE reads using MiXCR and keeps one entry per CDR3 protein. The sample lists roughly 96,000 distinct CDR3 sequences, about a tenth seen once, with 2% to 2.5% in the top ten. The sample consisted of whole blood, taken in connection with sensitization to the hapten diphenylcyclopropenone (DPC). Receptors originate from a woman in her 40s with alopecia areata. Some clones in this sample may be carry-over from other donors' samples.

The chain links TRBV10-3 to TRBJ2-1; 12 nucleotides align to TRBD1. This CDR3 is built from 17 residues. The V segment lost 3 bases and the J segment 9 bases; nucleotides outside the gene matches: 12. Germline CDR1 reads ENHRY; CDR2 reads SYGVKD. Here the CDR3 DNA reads TGTGCCATCAGTGACCCAAGGGGGGACAGGGGGCGTAGTGAGCAGTTCTTC. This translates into CAISDPRGDRGRSEQFF.

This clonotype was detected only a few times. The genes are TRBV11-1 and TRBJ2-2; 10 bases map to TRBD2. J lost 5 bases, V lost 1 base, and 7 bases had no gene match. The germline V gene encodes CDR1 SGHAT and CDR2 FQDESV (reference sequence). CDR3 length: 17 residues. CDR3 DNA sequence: TGTGCCAGCAGCTTAGAGCTAGCGGGAGTCGGTACCGGGGAGCTGTTTTTT. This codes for CASSLELAGVGTGELFF.

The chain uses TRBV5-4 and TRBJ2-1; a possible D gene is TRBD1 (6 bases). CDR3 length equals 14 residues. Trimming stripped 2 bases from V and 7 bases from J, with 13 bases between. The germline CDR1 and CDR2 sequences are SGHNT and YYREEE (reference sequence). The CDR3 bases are TGTGCCAGCAGCTTAGAAACAGGGATGAATGAGCAGTTCTTC. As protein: CASSLETGMNEQFF.

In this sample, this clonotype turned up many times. The CDR3 reads CASSAGGGTYNEQFF. DNA for the CDR3: TGTGCCAGCAGCGCAGGGGGCGGTACTTACAATGAGCAGTTCTTC. The chain is built from TRBV9 and TRBJ2-1; TRBD1 agrees at 8 bases. With 3 bases clipped from V and 4 bases from J, the junction kept 6 bases outside the gene matches. CDR1 SGDLS and CDR2 YYNGEE come from the germline V gene. The CDR3 spans 15 residues.

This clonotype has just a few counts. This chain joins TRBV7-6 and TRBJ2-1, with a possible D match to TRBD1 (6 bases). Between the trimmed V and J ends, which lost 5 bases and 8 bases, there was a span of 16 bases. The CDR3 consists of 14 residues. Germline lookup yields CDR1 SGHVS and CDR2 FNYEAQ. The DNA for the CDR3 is TGTGCCAGCAGCAGGTGGGGGCTAGTCGATGAGCAGTTCTTC. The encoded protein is CASSRWGLVDEQFF.

CDR3 in DNA: TGTGCCAGCATCTCCGGGGGGACCTACAATGAGCAGTTCTTC. It is translated as CASISGGTYNEQFF. The genes are TRBV7-9 and TRBJ2-1; 7 bases map to TRBD2. Trimming removed 7 bases from V and 2 bases from J; junction bases left unmatched: 5. This CDR3 is built from 14 residues. Germline V lookup: CDR1 SEHNR, CDR2 FQNEAQ (reference sequence).

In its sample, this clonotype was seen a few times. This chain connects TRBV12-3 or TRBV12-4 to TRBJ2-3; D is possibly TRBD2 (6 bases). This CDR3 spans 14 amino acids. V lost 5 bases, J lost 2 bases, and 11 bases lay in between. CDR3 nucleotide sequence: TGTGCCAGCAGTGCTGGGAGGACCACAGATACGCAGTATTTT. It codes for CASSAGRTTDTQYF.

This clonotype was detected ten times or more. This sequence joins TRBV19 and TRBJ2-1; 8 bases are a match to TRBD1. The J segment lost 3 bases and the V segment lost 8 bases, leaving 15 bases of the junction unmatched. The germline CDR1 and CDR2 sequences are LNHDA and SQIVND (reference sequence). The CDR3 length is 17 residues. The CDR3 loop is CASVPSPGGAGYNEQFF. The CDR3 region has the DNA TGTGCCAGTGTACCCTCCCCAGGGGGCGCAGGCTACAATGAGCAGTTCTTC.

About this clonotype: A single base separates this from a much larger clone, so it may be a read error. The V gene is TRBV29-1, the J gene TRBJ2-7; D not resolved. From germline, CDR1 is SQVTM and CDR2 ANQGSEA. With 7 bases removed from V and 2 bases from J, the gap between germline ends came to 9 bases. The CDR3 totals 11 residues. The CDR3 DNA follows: TGCAGCGACACCGTGGCCTACGAGCAGTACTTC. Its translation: CSDTVAYEQYF.

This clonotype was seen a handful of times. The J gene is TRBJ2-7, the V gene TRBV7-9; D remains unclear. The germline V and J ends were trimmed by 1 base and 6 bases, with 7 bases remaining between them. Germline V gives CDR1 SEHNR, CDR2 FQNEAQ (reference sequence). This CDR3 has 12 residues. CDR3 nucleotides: TGTGCCAGCAGCTTAGAATTGGGCGAGCAGTACTTC. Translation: CASSLELGEQYF.

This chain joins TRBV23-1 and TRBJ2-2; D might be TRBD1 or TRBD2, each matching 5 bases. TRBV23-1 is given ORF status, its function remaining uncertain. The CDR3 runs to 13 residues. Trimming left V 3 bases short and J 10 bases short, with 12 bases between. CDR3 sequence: CASSHRDRQELFF. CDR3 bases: TGCGCCAGCAGTCACCGGGACCGCCAGGAGCTGTTTTTT.

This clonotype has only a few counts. The CDR3 here is CASSIVQGEQYF. The CDR3 region has the DNA TGTGCCAGCAGTATTGTACAGGGTGAGCAGTACTTC. This chain connects TRBV27 to TRBJ2-7, with D perhaps matching TRBD1 (6 bases). Trimming removed 5 bases at V and 7 bases at J, with 12 bases between. The germline gives CDR1 MNHEY, CDR2 SMNVEV (reference sequence). The CDR3 spans 12 residues.

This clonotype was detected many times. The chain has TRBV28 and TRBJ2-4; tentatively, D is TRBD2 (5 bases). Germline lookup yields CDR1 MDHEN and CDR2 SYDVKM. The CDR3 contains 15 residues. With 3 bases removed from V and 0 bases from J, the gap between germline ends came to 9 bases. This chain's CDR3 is CASSFTGLAKNIQYF. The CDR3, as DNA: TGTGCCAGCAGTTTTACGGGATTAGCCAAAAACATTCAGTACTTC.

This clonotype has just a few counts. The CDR3 region is CASSLANSETQYF. The CDR3 nucleotides read TGTGCCAGCAGTTTAGCCAACTCGGAGACCCAGTACTTC. The chain recombines TRBV28 with TRBJ2-5, with no clear D. Looked up from germline, CDR1 is MDHEN and CDR2 is SYDVKM. The ends were cut back, 2 bases at V and 5 bases at J, with 9 bases in the middle. The CDR3 extends over 13 amino acids.

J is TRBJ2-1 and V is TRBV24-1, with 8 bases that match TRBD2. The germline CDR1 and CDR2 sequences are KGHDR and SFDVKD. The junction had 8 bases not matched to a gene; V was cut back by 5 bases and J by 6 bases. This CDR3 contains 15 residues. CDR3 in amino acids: CATSAPLGRANEQFF. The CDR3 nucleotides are TGTGCCACCAGTGCCCCCCTCGGGAGGGCCAATGAGCAGTTCTTC.

CDR3 in DNA: TGTGCCAGCAGGGGACAGACAAGCTATGGCTACACCTTC. Translation gives CASRGQTSYGYTF. The chain uses TRBV6-5 and TRBJ1-2, with 7 nucleotides matching TRBD1. The V gene's germline CDR1 is MNHEY and CDR2 SVGAGI. CDR3 size: 13 residues. The V segment lost 6 bases and the J segment 4 bases; nucleotides outside the gene matches: 5.

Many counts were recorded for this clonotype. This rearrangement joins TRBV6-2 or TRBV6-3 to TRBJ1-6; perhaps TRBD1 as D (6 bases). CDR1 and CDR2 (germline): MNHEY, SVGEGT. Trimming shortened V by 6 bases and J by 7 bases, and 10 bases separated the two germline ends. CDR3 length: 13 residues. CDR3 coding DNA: TGTGCCAGCAGCCTAGGACAGAATTCACCCCTCCACTTT. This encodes CASSLGQNSPLHF.

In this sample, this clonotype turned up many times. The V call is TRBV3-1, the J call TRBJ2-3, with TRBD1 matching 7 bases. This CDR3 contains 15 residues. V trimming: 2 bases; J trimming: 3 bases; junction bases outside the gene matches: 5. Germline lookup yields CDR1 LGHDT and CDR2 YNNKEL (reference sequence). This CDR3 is CASSQMTGRTDTQYF. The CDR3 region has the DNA TGTGCCAGCAGCCAAATGACAGGGCGGACAGATACGCAGTATTTT.

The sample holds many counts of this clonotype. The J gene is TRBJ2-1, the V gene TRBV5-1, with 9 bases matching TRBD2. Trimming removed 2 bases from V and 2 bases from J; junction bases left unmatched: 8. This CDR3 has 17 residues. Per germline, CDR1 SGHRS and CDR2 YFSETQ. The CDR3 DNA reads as TGCGCCAGCAGCTTATCTCCTAGCGGGACCACCTACAATGAGCAGTTCTTC. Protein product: CASSLSPSGTTYNEQFF.

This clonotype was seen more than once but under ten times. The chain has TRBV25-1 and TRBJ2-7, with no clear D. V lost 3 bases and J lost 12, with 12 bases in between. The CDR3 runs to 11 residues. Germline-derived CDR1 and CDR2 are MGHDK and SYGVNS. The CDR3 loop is CASSDQERPYF. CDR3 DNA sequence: TGTGCCAGCAGTGATCAGGAGAGGCCGTACTTC.

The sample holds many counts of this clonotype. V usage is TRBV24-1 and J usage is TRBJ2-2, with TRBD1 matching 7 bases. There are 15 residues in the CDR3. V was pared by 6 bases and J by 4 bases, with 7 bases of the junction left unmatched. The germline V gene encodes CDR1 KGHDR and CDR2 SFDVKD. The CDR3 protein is CATSREGAPTGELFF. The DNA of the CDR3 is TGTGCCACCAGTCGTGAGGGGGCGCCCACCGGGGAGCTGTTTTTT.

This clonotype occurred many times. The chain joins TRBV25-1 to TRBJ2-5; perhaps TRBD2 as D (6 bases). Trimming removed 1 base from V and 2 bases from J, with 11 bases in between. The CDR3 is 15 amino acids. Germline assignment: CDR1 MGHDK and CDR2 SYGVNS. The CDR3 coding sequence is TGTGCCAGCAGTGAATTGAAAGGGAGGCAAGAGACCCAGTACTTC. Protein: CASSELKGRQETQYF.

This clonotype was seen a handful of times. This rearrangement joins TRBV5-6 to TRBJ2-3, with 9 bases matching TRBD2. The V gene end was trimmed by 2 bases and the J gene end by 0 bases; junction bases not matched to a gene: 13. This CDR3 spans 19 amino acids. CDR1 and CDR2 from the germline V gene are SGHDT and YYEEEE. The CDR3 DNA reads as TGTGCCAGCAGCTTTCTTCGGGATAGCGGGAGAGCCAGCACAGATACGCAGTATTTT. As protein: CASSFLRDSGRASTDTQYF.

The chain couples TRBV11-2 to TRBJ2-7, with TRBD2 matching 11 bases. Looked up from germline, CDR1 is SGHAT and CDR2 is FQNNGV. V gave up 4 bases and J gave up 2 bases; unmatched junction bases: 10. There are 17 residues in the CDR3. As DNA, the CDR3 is TGTGCCAGCAGCTCCCTTCAGAGTAGCGGGAGGGCCTACGAGCAGTACTTC. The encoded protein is CASSSLQSSGRAYEQYF. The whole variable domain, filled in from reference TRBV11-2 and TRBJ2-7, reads EAGVAQSPRYKIIEKRQSVAFWCNPISGHATLYWYQQILGQGPKLLIQFQNNGVVDDSQLPKDRFSAERLKGVDSTLKIQPAKLEDSAVYLCASSSLQSSGRAYEQYFGPGTRLTVT.

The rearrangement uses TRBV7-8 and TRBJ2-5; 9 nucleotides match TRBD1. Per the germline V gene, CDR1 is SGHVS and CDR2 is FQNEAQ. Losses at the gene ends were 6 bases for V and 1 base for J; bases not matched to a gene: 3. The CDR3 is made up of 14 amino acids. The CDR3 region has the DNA TGTGCCAGCAGGAGACAGGGGGTCCAAGAGACCCAGTACTTC. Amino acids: CASRRQGVQETQYF. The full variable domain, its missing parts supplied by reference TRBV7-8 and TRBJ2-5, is GAGVSQSPRYKVAKRGQDVALRCDPISGHVSLFWYQQALGQGPEFLTYFQNEAQLDKSGLPSDRFFAERPEGSVSTLKIQRTQQEDSAVYLCASRRQGVQETQYFGPGTRLLVL.

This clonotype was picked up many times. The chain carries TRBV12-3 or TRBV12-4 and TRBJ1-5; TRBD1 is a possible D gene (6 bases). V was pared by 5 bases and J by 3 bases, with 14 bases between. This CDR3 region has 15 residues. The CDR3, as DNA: TGTGCCAGCAGTCAACAGGGTTTTGTCAATCAGCCCCAGCATTTT. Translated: CASSQQGFVNQPQHF.

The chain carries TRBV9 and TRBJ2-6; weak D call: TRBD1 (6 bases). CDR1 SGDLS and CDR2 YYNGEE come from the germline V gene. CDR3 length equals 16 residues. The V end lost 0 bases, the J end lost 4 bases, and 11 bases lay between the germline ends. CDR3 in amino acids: CASSVDPGAGANVLTF. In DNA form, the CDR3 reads TGTGCCAGCAGCGTAGATCCAGGGGCGGGGGCCAACGTCCTGACTTTC. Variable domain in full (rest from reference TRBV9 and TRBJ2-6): DSGVTQTPKHLITATGQRVTLRCSPRSGDLSVYWYQQSLDQGLQFLIQYYNGEERAKGNILERFSAQQFPDLHSELNLSSLELGDSALYFCASSVDPGAGANVLTFGAGSRLTVL.